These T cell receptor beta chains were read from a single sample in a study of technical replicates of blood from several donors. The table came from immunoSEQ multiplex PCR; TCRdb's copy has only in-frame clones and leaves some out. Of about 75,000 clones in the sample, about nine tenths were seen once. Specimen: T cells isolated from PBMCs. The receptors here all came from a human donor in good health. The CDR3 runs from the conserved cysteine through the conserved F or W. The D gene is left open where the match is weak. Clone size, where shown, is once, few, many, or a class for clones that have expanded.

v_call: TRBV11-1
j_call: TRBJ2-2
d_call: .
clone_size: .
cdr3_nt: TGTGCCAGCAGACCACAGACACCGAACACCGGGGAGCTGTTTTTT
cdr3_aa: CASRPQTPNTGELFF

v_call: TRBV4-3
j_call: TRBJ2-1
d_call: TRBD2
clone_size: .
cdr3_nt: TGCGCCAGCAGCCAAGATGGCCAGGGAGGGAATGAGCAGTTCTTC
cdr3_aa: CASSQDGQGGNEQFF

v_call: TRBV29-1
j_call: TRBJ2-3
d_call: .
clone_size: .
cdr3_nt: TGCAGCGTTGATGCTACTAGTTCTAGCACAGATACGCAGTATTTT
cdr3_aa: CSVDATSSSTDTQYF

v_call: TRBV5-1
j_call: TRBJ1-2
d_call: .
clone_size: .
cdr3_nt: TGCGCCAGCAATCGGGGATCTGGATATGGCTACACCTTC
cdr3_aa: CASNRGSGYGYTF

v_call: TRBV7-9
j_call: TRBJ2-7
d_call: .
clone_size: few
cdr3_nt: TGTGCCAGCAGATCGGAAGGGACTGCTAGCGAGCAGTACTTC
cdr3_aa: CASRSEGTASEQYF

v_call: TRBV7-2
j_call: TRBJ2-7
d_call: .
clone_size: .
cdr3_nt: TGTGCCAGCATTTTATCGGAGGGTTCCTACGAGCAGTACTTC
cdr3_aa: CASILSEGSYEQYF

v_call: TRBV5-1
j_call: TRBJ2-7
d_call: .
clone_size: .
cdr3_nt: TGCGCCAGCAGCTTGGTACGGGGGGAGCAGTACTTC
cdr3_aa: CASSLVRGEQYF

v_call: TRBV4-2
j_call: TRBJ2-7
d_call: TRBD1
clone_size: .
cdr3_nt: TGTGCCAGCAGCCAAGAAAACCGGGACAGCTTCTCCTACGAGCAGTACTTC
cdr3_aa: CASSQENRDSFSYEQYF

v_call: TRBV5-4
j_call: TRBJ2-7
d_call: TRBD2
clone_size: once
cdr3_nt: TGTGCCAGCAGCGGGGGGCTAGCGGGTGAAAGCCTCTACGAGCAGTACTTC
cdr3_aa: CASSGGLAGESLYEQYF

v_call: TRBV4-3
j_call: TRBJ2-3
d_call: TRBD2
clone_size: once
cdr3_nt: TGCGCCAGCAGCCAAGATGGGCGGGAGGGAGATACGCAGTATTTT
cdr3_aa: CASSQDGREGDTQYF

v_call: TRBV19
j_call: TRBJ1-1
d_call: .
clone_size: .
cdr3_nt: TGTGCCACTATGGACAACATGAACACTGAAGCTTTCTTT
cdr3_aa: CATMDNMNTEAFF

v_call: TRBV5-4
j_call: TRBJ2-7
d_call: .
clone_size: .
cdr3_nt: TGTGCCAGCAGCCAGGAGAGCGCAGGGCCCTACGAGCAGTACTTC
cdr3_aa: CASSQESAGPYEQYF

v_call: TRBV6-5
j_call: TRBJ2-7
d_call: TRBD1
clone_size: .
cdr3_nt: TGTGCCAGCCGACAGGGGGAGGGCCCAAACGAGCAGTACTTC
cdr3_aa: CASRQGEGPNEQYF